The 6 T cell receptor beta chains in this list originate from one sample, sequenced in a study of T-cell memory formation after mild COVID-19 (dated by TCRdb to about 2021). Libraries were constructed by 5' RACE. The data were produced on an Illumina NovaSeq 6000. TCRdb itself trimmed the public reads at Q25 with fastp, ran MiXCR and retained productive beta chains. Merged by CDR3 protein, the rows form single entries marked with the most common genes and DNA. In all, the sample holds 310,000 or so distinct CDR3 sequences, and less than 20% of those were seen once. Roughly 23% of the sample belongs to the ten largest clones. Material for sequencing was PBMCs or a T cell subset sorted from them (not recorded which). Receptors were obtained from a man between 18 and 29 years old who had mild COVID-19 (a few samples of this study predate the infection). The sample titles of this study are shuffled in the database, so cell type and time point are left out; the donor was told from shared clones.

This CDR3 is CASSQGSLANTGELFF. The CDR3 DNA follows: TGTGCCAGCAGCCAGGGTTCCTTAGCGAACACCGGGGAGCTGTTTTTT. The genes are TRBV7-9 and TRBJ2-2, with a weak D call TRBD1 (5 bases). V was pared by 5 bases and J by 0 bases, with 13 bases between. CDR1 is SEHNR, CDR2 FQNEAQ, per germline (reference sequence). The CDR3 extends over 16 amino acids.

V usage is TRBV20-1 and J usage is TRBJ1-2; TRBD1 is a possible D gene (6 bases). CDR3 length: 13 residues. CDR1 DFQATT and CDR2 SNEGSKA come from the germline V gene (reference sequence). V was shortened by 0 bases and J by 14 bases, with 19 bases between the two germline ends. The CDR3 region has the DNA TGCAGTGCTAGAGATCTAGGGACATTACTGTATACCTTC. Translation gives CSARDLGTLLYTF.

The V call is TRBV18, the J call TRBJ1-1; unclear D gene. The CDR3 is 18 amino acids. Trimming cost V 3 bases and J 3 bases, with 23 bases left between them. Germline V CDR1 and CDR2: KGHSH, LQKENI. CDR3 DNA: TGTGCCAGCTCACCGGTAGGCGGTAGCTTCCGGCAGGACACTGAAGCTTTCTTT. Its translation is CASSPVGGSFRQDTEAFF.

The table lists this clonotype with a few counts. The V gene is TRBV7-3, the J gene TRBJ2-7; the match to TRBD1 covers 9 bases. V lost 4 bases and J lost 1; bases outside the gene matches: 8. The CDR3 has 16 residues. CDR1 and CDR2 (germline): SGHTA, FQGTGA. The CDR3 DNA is TGTGCCAGCAGCTCACCACAGGGGGCAAGGTCCTACGAGCAGTACGTC. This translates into CASSSPQGARSYEQYV.

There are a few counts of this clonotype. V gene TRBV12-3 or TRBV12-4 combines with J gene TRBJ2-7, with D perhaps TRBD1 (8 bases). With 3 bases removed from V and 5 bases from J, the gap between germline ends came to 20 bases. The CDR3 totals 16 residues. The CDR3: CASSFFGRTGYDEQYF. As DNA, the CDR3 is TGTGCCAGCAGTTTCTTCGGGAGGACAGGGTATGACGAGCAGTACTTC.

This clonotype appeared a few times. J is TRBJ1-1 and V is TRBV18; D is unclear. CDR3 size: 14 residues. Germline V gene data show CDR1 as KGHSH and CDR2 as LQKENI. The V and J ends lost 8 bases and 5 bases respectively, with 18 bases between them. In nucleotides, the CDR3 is TGTGCCAGCGCGCGCGGGAGCGAAGGAACTGAAGCTTTCTTT. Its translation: CASARGSEGTEAFF.